The 30 T cell receptor beta chains listed next were all sequenced from one sample in a study of cytomegalovirus exposure and HLA in healthy donors (dated by TCRdb to the late 2010s). The library was built by means of the immunoSEQ multiplex PCR assay. For the multiplex PCR, a mixture combining 60 forward primers for TCR Vbeta segments and 13 reverse primers for TCR Jbeta segments was used. TCRdb retrieved this table from immuneACCESS and kept in-frame rearrangements only. Not all clones are present; in checked studies, unresolved V genes account for under half, and no reason is known for the remainder. This sample gives some 98,000 clones in total; around 83% of them show up just once. Clones ranked in the top ten supply around 3.6% of the sample. Sequencing was carried out using PBMCs. These receptors all come from a female donor in good health and CMV-seropositive.

This chain connects TRBV27 to TRBJ1-1, with D unclear. The ends were cut back, 8 bases at V and 1 base at J, with 17 bases in the middle. Germline V gene lookup returns CDR1 MNHEY and CDR2 SMNVEV (reference sequence). There are 15 residues in the CDR3. CDR3 sequence: CASLSLGVGNTEAFF. The DNA of the CDR3 is TGTGCCAGCCTATCACTCGGGGTCGGGAACACTGAAGCTTTCTTT.

The V gene is TRBV7-2, the J gene TRBJ2-3; TRBD2 agrees at 8 bases. Germline values: CDR1 SGHTA, CDR2 FQGNSA. V trimming: 5 bases; J trimming: 3 bases; junction bases outside the gene matches: 7. CDR3 length equals 15 residues. The CDR3 DNA sequence: TGTGCCAGCAGCCGACGGGGGGGCTTAACAGATACGCAGTATTTT. It is translated as CASSRRGGLTDTQYF.

This sequence joins TRBV6-1 and TRBJ2-3, with 7 nucleotides matching TRBD2. J lost 2 bases, V lost 2 bases, and 10 bases had no gene match. Germline lookup yields CDR1 MNHNS and CDR2 SASEGT. The CDR3 is 17 residues long. The chain's CDR3 is CASSEQRGLGYTDTQYF. The CDR3 DNA reads as TGTGCCAGCAGTGAACAGCGGGGCCTAGGGTACACAGATACGCAGTATTTT.

The chain joins TRBV29-1 to TRBJ1-2; the match to TRBD1 covers 9 bases. The V segment lost 5 bases and the J segment 1 base; nucleotides outside the gene matches: 5. Germline-derived CDR1 and CDR2 are SQVTM and ANQGSEA. The CDR3 length is 14 residues. CDR3 in DNA: TGCAGCGTTCGGGACAGGGCAATTAACTATGGCTACACCTTC. Its translation: CSVRDRAINYGYTF.

V usage is TRBV5-5 and J usage is TRBJ1-5, with TRBD1 as a possible D gene (6 bases). CDR1 SGHKS and CDR2 YYEKEE come from the germline V gene (reference sequence). The CDR3 is made up of 13 amino acids. V was clipped by 7 bases and J by 5 bases, with 13 bases between them. CDR3 nucleotides: TGTGCCAGCTCTGGGGGCCCTCATCAGCCCCAGCATTTT. Amino acids: CASSGGPHQPQHF.

The J gene is TRBJ2-7, the V gene TRBV7-9; TRBD1 matches at 9 bases. Trimming removed 5 bases from V and 2 bases from J; junction bases left unmatched: 7. CDR3 length: 15 residues. The germline gives CDR1 SEHNR, CDR2 FQNEAQ (reference sequence). DNA for the CDR3: TGTGCCAGCAGCCCCGGGACAGGGAAAACCTACGAGCAGTACTTC. Amino acid sequence: CASSPGTGKTYEQYF. Based on the CDR3 plus reference TRBV7-9 and TRBJ2-7, the full variable domain is DTGVSQNPRHKITKRGQNVTFRCDPISEHNRLYWYRQTLGQGPEFLTYFQNEAQLEKSRLLSDRFSAERPKGSFSTLEIQRTEQGDSAMYLCASSPGTGKTYEQYFGPGTRLTVT.

For this clone: A junction boundary mismatches the germline segment, possibly from a read error. This chain connects TRBV14 to TRBJ2-1; a weak D match, TRBD1 (5 bases). This CDR3 is built from 14 residues. Germline V CDR1 and CDR2: SGHDN, FVKESK. The CDR3 coding sequence is TGTGCCAGCAGGGGGCAGAGCTCCCACAATGAGCAGTTCTTC. Translated: CASRGQSSHNEQFF.

This chain connects TRBV9 to TRBJ2-5; 7 nucleotides align to TRBD2. Germline trimming cut 0 bases from V and 4 bases from J; bases unmatched to any gene: 9. Germline-derived CDR1 and CDR2 are SGDLS and YYNGEE. This CDR3 region has 16 residues. CDR3 DNA sequence: TGTGCCAGCAGCGTAGATGTGGGGGGGTCTTTAGAGACCCAGTACTTC. It translates to CASSVDVGGSLETQYF. The entire variable domain, with the rest obtained from reference TRBV9 and TRBJ2-5, is as follows: DSGVTQTPKHLITATGQRVTLRCSPRSGDLSVYWYQQSLDQGLQFLIQYYNGEERAKGNILERFSAQQFPDLHSELNLSSLELGDSALYFCASSVDVGGSLETQYFGPGTRLLVL.

This chain links TRBV29-1 with TRBJ2-1; TRBD1 agrees at 7 bases. This CDR3 has 11 amino acids. J was trimmed by 14 bases and V by 1 base; bases with no gene match: 5. Germline CDR1 and CDR2: SQVTM and ANQGSEA. CDR3 amino acids: CSVEVITGEFF. CDR3 sequence (DNA): TGCAGCGTTGAAGTAATCACAGGGGAGTTCTTC.

This chain joins TRBV4-1 and TRBJ2-1, with TRBD2 matching over 9 bases. The CDR3 consists of 15 residues. Germline V lookup: CDR1 MGHRA, CDR2 YSYEKL. Trimming removed 5 bases from V and 8 bases from J; junction bases left unmatched: 10. The CDR3 region is CASSYSGRSGDEQFF. For the CDR3, the DNA is TGCGCCAGCAGCTATAGCGGGAGATCGGGCGATGAGCAGTTCTTC.

The rearrangement uses TRBV2 and TRBJ2-1; D not resolved. Germline loops: CDR1 SNHLY, CDR2 FYNNEI. This CDR3 is built from 15 residues. The V end lost 2 bases, the J end lost 3 bases, and 11 bases lay between the germline ends. The CDR3 spells CASSESLADYNEQFF. Written as DNA, the CDR3 is TGTGCCAGCAGTGAATCGTTGGCAGACTACAATGAGCAGTTCTTC.

The chain recombines TRBV29-1 with TRBJ1-5; possibly TRBD1 for D (5 bases). The CDR3 covers 13 residues. In germline, CDR1 is SQVTM, CDR2 ANQGSEA. V was trimmed by 4 bases and J by 0 bases, leaving 7 bases between them. In DNA form, the CDR3 reads TGCAGCGTTGGGGGGGGTAGCAATCAGCCCCAGCATTTT. Its translation is CSVGGGSNQPQHF.

The genes are TRBV29-1 and TRBJ2-3, with 7 bases matching TRBD1. Trimming took 3 bases from V and 0 from J; bases not matched to a gene: 6. This CDR3 has 15 residues. CDR1 is SQVTM, CDR2 ANQGSEA, per germline. The CDR3 protein is CSVERTGSSTDTQYF. The CDR3 DNA follows: TGCAGCGTTGAGAGGACAGGATCTAGCACAGATACGCAGTATTTT.

The V and J genes are TRBV5-1 and TRBJ2-1; 11 bases line up with TRBD2. Trimming cost V 4 bases and J 5 bases; bases outside gene matches: 11. This CDR3 has 17 amino acids. Germline V gene lookup returns CDR1 SGHRS and CDR2 YFSETQ. In DNA, the CDR3 is TGCGCCAGCAGCCCACTTTTAGCGGGGGGGGTCGACAATGAGCAGTTCTTC. It yields the protein CASSPLLAGGVDNEQFF. The variable domain in full, completed from reference TRBV5-1 and TRBJ2-1, reads KAGVTQTPRYLIKTRGQQVTLSCSPISGHRSVSWYQQTPGQGLQFLFEYFSETQRNKGNFPGRFSGRQFSNSRSEMNVSTLELGDSALYLCASSPLLAGGVDNEQFFGPGTRLTVL.

CDR3 DNA sequence: TGTGCCAGCAACCGACAGGGACCCTACAATGAGCAGTTCTTC. It yields the protein CASNRQGPYNEQFF. The V gene is TRBV25-1, the J gene TRBJ2-1; 7 bases are shared with TRBD1. Germline V gene lookup returns CDR1 MGHDK and CDR2 SYGVNS. This CDR3 comprises 14 residues. The J segment lost 2 bases and the V segment lost 7 bases, leaving 5 bases of the junction unmatched.

A remark on this clone: Other DNA sequences of this sample code for an identical CDR3. The gene calls are TRBV14 and TRBJ2-2, with 11 bases matching TRBD2. The CDR3 contains 16 residues. The junction had 5 bases not matched to a gene; V was cut back by 6 bases and J by 2 bases. Germline CDR1 is SGHDN and CDR2 is FVKESK. The CDR3 DNA reads TGTGCCAGCAGTCCTCTAGCGGGAGGAAACACCGGGGAGCTGTTTTTT. It is translated as CASSPLAGGNTGELFF. Together with reference TRBV14 and TRBJ2-2, the CDR3 gives the full variable domain: EAGVTQFPSHSVIEKGQTVTLRCDPISGHDNLYWYRRVMGKEIKFLLHFVKESKQDESGMPNNRFLAERTGGTYSTLKVQPAELEDSGVYFCASSPLAGGNTGELFFGEGSRLTVL.

This clone was seen just once. The chain employs TRBV28 and TRBJ1-5; D call uncertain. Trimming took off 3 bases at V and 3 bases at J, with 21 bases between the two ends. This CDR3 is built from 18 residues. Germline CDR1 and CDR2: MDHEN and SYDVKM. CDR3 sequence: CASSFPGLKGSDNQPQHF. DNA of the CDR3: TGTGCCAGCAGTTTTCCAGGACTGAAGGGTTCGGACAATCAGCCCCAGCATTTT.

The J gene is TRBJ1-1, the V gene TRBV5-5; possible D gene TRBD1, 5 bases. The germline V gene encodes CDR1 SGHKS and CDR2 YYEKEE (reference sequence). Trimming shortened V by 5 bases and J by 3 bases, and 14 bases separated the two germline ends. This CDR3 is built from 14 residues. The CDR3 protein is CASSLRRADTEAFF. The CDR3 DNA reads as TGTGCCAGCAGTTTGCGCAGGGCCGACACTGAAGCTTTCTTT.

The chain couples TRBV4-1 to TRBJ1-2; D perhaps matches TRBD1 (5 bases). V lost 1 base and J 0 bases, leaving 9 bases between the germline ends. The V gene's germline CDR1 is MGHRA and CDR2 YSYEKL. CDR3 length: 15 amino acids. CDR3 coding DNA: TGCGCCAGCAGCCAAGTCATACAGGCTAACTATGGCTACACCTTC. It translates to CASSQVIQANYGYTF.

V and J are TRBV5-1 and TRBJ2-5; TRBD2 matches at 10 bases. The CDR3 totals 16 residues. The junction had 8 bases not matched to a gene; V was cut back by 2 bases and J by 4 bases. Germline CDR1 reads SGHRS; CDR2 reads YFSETQ. The CDR3 nucleotides read TGCGCCAGCAGCTTAACAACTAGCGGGGTAGGAGAGACCCAGTACTTC. Protein: CASSLTTSGVGETQYF.

This chain joins TRBV27 and TRBJ1-2; D possibly corresponds to TRBD1 (6 bases). Germline V gene data show CDR1 as MNHEY and CDR2 as SMNVEV (reference sequence). This CDR3 has 13 residues. V lost 6 bases and J 2 bases, leaving 10 bases between the germline ends. In DNA form, the CDR3 reads TGTGCCAGCAGCTCCACAGGGAACTATGGCTACACCTTC. This encodes CASSSTGNYGYTF.

The chain carries TRBV5-6 and TRBJ1-2, with 7 bases lining up with TRBD1. V dropped 4 bases and J dropped 7; count of bases not matched to a gene: 13. CDR3 size: 15 residues. Germline V gene sequence: CDR1 SGHDT, CDR2 YYEEEE. CDR3 amino acids: CASSTDRVNDPGYTF. The CDR3 DNA follows: TGTGCCAGCAGCACCGACAGGGTGAACGATCCTGGCTACACCTTC. The complete variable domain, with remaining parts taken from reference TRBV5-6 and TRBJ1-2, reads DAGVTQSPTHLIKTRGQQVTLRCSPKSGHDTVSWYQQALGQGPQFIFQYYEEEERQRGNFPDRFSGHQFPNYSSELNVNALLLGDSALYLCASSTDRVNDPGYTFGSGTRLTVV.

The chain recombines TRBV29-1 with TRBJ2-3, with 11 bases lining up with TRBD1. CDR1 SQVTM and CDR2 ANQGSEA come from the germline V gene. The length of the CDR3 is 15 residues. The trim removed 1 base at V and 3 bases at J, leaving 3 bases unmatched. The CDR3 is CSVEGTGGRTDTQYF. CDR3 in DNA: TGCAGCGTTGAAGGGACAGGGGGCCGGACAGATACGCAGTATTTT.

CDR3 bases: TGTGCCAGCAGTGAAATGGGCAGGGCGCATGAGCAGTTCTTC. It encodes CASSEMGRAHEQFF. The V gene is TRBV6-1, the J gene TRBJ2-1; TRBD1 is a possible D gene (5 bases). V lost 2 bases, J lost 8 bases, and 13 bases lay in between. The CDR3 runs to 14 residues. Germline V gene lookup returns CDR1 MNHNS and CDR2 SASEGT.

This rearrangement joins TRBV28 to TRBJ1-1; TRBD1 aligns across 10 bases. V lost 8 bases and J lost 5; bases outside the gene matches: 8. CDR1 is MDHEN, CDR2 SYDVKM, per germline. This CDR3 has 14 amino acids. CDR3 DNA sequence: TGTGCCAGCGTCCTGACAGGGGGCGGGACTGAAGCTTTCTTT. Translating gives CASVLTGGGTEAFF.

CDR3 protein: CASSLEASGTDYSDTQYF. CDR3 sequence (DNA): TGTGCCAGCAGCTTGGAAGCTAGCGGGACCGACTACTCGGATACGCAGTATTTT. This chain connects TRBV5-6 to TRBJ2-3; TRBD2 matches at 9 bases. J gave up 6 bases and V 0 bases, and 14 bases lay outside the gene matches. CDR3 length: 18 residues. CDR1 is SGHDT and CDR2 is YYEEEE in the germline V gene.

The chain recombines TRBV19 with TRBJ2-3; D perhaps matches TRBD2 (6 bases). This CDR3 is 13 amino acids long. Germline assignment: CDR1 LNHDA and CDR2 SQIVND (reference sequence). The CDR3: CASAAGRPDTQYF. In nucleotides, the CDR3 is TGTGCAAGTGCGGCAGGGAGGCCAGATACGCAGTATTTT.

CDR3 sequence: CASSAQEYGYTF. The CDR3 nucleotides read TGTGCCAGCAGCGCTCAGGAATATGGCTACACCTTC. The chain recombines TRBV5-4 with TRBJ1-2; no firm D call. Per germline, CDR1 SGHNT and CDR2 YYREEE (reference sequence). The CDR3 runs to 12 residues. Trimming left V 4 bases short and J 5 bases short, with 9 bases between.

This chain connects TRBV28 to TRBJ2-7, with 14 nucleotides matching TRBD2. CDR3 size: 15 residues. Germline V lookup: CDR1 MDHEN, CDR2 SYDVKM. V gave up 4 bases and J gave up 11 bases; unmatched junction bases: 10. The CDR3 sequence is CASSSPDGTSGSKYF. The CDR3 nucleotides read TGTGCCAGCAGTTCTCCCGATGGGACTAGCGGGAGTAAGTACTTC.

This rearrangement joins TRBV20-1 to TRBJ2-5; D is ambiguous. There are 10 residues in the CDR3. The V end lost 3 bases, the J end lost 5 bases, and 4 bases lay between the germline ends. Germline assignment: CDR1 DFQATT and CDR2 SNEGSKA (reference sequence). The CDR3 sequence is CSAREETQYF. CDR3 nucleotide sequence: TGCAGTGCTAGGGAGGAGACCCAGTACTTC.